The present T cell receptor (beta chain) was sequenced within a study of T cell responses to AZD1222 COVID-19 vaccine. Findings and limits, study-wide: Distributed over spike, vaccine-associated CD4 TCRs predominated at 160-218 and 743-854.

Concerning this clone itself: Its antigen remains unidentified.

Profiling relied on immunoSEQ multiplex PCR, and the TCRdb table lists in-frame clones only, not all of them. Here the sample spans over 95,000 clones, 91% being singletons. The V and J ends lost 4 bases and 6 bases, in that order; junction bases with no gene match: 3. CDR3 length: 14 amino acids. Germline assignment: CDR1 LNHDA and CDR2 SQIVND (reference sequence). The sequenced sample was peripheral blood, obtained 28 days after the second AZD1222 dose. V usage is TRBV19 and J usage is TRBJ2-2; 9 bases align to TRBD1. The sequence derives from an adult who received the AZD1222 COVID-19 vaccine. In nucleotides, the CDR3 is TGTGCCAGTAGTACCTACAGGGGGCCCGGGGAGCTGTTTTTT. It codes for CASSTYRGPGELFF.